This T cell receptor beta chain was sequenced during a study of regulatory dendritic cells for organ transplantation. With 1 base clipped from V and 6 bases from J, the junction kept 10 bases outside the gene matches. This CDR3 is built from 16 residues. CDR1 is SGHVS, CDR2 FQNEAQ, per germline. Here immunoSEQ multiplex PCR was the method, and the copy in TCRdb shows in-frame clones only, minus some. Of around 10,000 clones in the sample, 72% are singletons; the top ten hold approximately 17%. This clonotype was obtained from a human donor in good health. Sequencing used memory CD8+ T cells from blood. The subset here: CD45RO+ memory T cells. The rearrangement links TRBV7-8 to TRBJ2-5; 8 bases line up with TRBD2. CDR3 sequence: CASSLEAAGGRQTQYF. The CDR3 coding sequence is TGTGCCAGCAGCTTAGAGGCCGCGGGAGGTCGGCAGACCCAGTACTTC.